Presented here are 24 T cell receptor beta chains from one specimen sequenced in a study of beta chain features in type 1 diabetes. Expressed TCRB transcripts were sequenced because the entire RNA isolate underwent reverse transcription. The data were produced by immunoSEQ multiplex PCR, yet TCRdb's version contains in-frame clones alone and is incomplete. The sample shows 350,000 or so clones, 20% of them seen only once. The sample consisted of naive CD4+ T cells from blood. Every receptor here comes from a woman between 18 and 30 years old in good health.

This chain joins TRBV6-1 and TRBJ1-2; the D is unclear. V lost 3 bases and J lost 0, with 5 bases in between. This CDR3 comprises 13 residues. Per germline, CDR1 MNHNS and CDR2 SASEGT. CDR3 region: CASSDLANYGYTF. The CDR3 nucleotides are TGTGCCAGCAGTGATCTAGCTAACTATGGCTACACCTTC.

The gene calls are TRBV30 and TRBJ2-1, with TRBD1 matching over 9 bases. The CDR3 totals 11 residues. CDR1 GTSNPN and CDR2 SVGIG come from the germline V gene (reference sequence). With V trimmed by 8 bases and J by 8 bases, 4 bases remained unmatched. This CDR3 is CAGTGGYEQFF. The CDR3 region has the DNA TGTGCCGGAACAGGGGGCTATGAGCAGTTCTTC.

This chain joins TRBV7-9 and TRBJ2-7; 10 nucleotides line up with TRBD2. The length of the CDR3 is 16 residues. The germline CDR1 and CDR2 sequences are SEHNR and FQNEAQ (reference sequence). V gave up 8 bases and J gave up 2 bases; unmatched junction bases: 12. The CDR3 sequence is CASVRLAGAPPYEQYF. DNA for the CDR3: TGTGCCAGCGTCCGGCTAGCGGGAGCTCCCCCCTACGAGCAGTACTTC.

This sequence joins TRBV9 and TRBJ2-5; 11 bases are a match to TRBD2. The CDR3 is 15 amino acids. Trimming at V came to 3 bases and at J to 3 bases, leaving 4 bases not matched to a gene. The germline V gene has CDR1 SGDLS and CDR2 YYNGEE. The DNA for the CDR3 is TGTGCCAGCAGCGCCCTTAGCGGGGGGGAAGAGACCCAGTACTTC. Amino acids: CASSALSGGEETQYF.

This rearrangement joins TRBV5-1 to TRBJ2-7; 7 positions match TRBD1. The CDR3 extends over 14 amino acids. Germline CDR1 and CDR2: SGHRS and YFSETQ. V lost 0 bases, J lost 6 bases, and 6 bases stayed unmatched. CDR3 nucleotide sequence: TGCGCCAGCAGCTTGGGGGGACAGAGCAGCGAGCAGTACTTC. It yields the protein CASSLGGQSSEQYF.

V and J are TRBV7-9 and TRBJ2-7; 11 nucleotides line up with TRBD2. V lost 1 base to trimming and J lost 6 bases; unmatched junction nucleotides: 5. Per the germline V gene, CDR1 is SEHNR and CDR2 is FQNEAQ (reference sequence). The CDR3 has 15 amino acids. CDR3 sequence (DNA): TGTGCCAGCAGCTTAGAGGGACTAGCGGTAAGCGAGCAGTACTTC. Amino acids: CASSLEGLAVSEQYF.

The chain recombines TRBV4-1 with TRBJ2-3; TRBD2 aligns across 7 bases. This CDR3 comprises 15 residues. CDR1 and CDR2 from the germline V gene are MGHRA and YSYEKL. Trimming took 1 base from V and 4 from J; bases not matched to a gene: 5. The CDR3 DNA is TGCGCCAGCAGCCAAGTGGCGGGAGTCCCAGATACGCAGTATTTT. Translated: CASSQVAGVPDTQYF.

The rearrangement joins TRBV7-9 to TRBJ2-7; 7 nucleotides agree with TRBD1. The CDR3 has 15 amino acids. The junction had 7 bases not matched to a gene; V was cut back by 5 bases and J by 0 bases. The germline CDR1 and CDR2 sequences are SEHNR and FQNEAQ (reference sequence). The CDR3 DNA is TGTGCCAGCAGCACCCGGGACAGCAGCTCCTACGAGCAGTACTTC. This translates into CASSTRDSSSYEQYF.

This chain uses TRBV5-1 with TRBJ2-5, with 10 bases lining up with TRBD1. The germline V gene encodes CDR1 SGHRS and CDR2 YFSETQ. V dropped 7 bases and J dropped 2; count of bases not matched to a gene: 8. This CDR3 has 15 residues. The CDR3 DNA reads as TGCGCCAGCTGCCTGGGGACAGGGGCTCAAGAGACCCAGTACTTC. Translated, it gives CASCLGTGAQETQYF.

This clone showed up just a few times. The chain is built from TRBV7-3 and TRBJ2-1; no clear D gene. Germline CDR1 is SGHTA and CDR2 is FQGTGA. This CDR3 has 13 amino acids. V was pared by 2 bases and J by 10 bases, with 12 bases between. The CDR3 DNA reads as TGTGCCAGCAGCTTATTGGGTCAAGCGGAGCAGTTCTTC. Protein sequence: CASSLLGQAEQFF.

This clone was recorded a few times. Here the CDR3 DNA reads TGTGCCAGCTCACCGGGACAGTTGGGCTACGAGCAGTACTTC. Translating gives CASSPGQLGYEQYF. The chain combines TRBV18 with TRBJ2-7; 7 bases map to TRBD1. CDR1 and CDR2 from the germline V gene are KGHSH and LQKENI. The ends lost 3 bases at V and 3 bases at J; junction bases unmatched: 5. The CDR3 is 14 residues long.

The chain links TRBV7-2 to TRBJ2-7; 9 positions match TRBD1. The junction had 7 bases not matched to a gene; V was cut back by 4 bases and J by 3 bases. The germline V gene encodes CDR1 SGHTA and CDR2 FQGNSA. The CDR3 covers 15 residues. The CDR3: CASSSPDRGDYEQYF. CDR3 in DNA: TGTGCCAGCAGCTCTCCGGACAGGGGAGACTACGAGCAGTACTTC.

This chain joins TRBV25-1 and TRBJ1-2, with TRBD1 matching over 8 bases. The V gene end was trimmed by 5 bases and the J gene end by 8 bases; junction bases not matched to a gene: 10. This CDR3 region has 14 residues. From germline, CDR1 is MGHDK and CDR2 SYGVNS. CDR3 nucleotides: TGTGCCAGCAGTCTCTCCGGACAGGGCGGGGGCTACACCTTC. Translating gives CASSLSGQGGGYTF.

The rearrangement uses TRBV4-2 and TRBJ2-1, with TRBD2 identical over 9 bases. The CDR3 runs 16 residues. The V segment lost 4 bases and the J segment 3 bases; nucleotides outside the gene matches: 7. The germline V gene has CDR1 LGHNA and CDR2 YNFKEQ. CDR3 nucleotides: TGTGCCAGCAGCCCGCCGGCACTAGCGGGCTACAATGAGCAGTTCTTC. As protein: CASSPPALAGYNEQFF.

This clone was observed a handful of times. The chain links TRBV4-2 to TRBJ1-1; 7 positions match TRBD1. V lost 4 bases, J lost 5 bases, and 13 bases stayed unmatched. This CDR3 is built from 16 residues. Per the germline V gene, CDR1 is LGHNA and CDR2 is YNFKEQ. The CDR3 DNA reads TGTGCCAGCAGCCTACTACGCCCGGGACAGCCGACTGAAGCTTTCTTT. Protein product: CASSLLRPGQPTEAFF.

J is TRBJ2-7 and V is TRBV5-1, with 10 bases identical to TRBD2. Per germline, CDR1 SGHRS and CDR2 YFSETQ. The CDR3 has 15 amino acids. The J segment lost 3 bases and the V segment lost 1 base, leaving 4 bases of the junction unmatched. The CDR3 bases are TGCGCCAGCAGCTTGAATCCTAGCGGGGGCTACGAGCAGTACTTC. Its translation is CASSLNPSGGYEQYF.

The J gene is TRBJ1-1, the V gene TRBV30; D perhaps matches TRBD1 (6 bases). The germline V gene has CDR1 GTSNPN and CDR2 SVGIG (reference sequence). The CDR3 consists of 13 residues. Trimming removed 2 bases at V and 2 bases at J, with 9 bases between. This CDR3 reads CAWSRQVNTEAFF. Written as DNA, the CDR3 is TGTGCCTGGAGTCGACAGGTTAACACTGAAGCTTTCTTT.

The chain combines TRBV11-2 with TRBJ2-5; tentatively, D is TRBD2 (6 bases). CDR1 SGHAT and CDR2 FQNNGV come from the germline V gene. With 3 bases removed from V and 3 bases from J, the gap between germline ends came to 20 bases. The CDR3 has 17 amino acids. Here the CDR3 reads CASSFLRPGLREETQYF. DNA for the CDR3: TGTGCCAGCAGCTTCCTACGCCCGGGACTGAGGGAAGAGACCCAGTACTTC.

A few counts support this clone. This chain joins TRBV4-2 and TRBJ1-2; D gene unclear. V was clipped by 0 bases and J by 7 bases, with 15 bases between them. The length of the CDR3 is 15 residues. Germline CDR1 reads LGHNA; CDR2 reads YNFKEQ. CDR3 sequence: CASSQDAQTTGGYTF. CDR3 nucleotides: TGTGCCAGCAGCCAAGATGCCCAAACCACCGGTGGCTACACCTTC.

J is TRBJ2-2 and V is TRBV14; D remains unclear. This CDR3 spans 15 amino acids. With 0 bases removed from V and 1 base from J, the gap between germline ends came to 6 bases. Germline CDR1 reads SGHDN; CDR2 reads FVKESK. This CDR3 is CASSQDAVNTGELFF. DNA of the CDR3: TGTGCCAGCAGCCAAGACGCAGTGAACACCGGGGAGCTGTTTTTT.

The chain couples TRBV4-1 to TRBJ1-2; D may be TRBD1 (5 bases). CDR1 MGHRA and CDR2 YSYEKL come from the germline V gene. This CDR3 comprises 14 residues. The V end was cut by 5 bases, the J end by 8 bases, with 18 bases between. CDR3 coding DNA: TGCGCCAGCAGCGTCCGGGGCGGGATTGACGGCTACACCTTC. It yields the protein CASSVRGGIDGYTF.

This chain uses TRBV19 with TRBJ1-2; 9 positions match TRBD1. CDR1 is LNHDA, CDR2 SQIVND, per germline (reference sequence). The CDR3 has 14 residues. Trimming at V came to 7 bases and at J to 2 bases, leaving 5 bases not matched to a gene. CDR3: CASKDRGINYGYTF. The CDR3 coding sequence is TGTGCCAGTAAGGACAGGGGAATCAACTATGGCTACACCTTC.

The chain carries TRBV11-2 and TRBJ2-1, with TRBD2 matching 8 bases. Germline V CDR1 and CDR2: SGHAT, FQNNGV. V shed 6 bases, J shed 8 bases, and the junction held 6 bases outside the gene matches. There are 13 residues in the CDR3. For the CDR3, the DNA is TGTGCCAGCAGGGGGACTAGTGGTCATGAGCAGTTCTTC. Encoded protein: CASRGTSGHEQFF.

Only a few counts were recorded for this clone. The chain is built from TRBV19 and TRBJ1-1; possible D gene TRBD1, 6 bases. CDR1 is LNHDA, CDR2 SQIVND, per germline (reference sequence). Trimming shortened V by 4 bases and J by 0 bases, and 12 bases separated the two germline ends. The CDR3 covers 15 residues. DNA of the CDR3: TGTGCCAGTAGTACCACGGGGACATTGAACACTGAAGCTTTCTTT. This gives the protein CASSTTGTLNTEAFF.